Listed below are T cell receptor beta chains from one sample, sequenced in a study of blood T cell repertoires in COVID-19. Assay: immunoSEQ multiplex PCR; the TCRdb copy retains only in-frame clones and omits some. This sample has 200,000 to 250,000 clones, with around 80% found just once. The sequencing sample was made of peripheral blood. These receptors were taken from a woman older than 75 with active or convalescent COVID-19. The CDR3 runs from the conserved cysteine through the conserved F or W. The D gene is left open where the match is weak.

TRBJ2-3 | TRBD2 | TRBV6-5 | 15 | CASRRTSGRPDTQYF
TRBJ2-1 | - | TRBV27 | 20 | CASSSAPEGRRKPHNSEQFF
TRBJ1-6 | TRBD1 | TRBV19 | 14 | CASSGTVYNSPLHF
TRBJ1-5 | - | TRBV28 | 13 | CASTAEVNQPQHF
TRBJ1-2 | - | TRBV7-9 | 12 | CASSDKDYGYTF
TRBJ1-2 | - | TRBV3-1/TRBV3-2 | 15 | CASSKSGLPNYGYTF
TRBJ2-3 | TRBD1 | TRBV5-6 | 13 | CASSYRGPDTQYF
TRBJ2-7 | - | TRBV3-1/TRBV3-2 | 15 | CASSQEGGRAHEQYF
TRBJ1-3 | - | TRBV9 | 16 | CASSVGTGSSGNTIYF
TRBJ2-5 | TRBD1 | TRBV4-1 | 16 | CASSQEGGRVAETQYF
TRBJ2-1 | - | TRBV4-1 | 16 | CASSQDPSSQGTKRFF
TRBJ2-7 | - | TRBV5-1 | 11 | CASSLGGKQYF
TRBJ2-1 | TRBD2 | TRBV4-1 | 17 | CASSQGSSGGAYNEQFF
TRBJ2-1 | TRBD1 | TRBV10-3 | 12 | CAIGQGYNEQFF
TRBJ2-5 | - | TRBV5-4 | 17 | CASSFQAAPSYQETQYF
TRBJ1-4 | TRBD1 | TRBV5-5 | 15 | CASSLSGTGVEKLFF
TRBJ1-1 | TRBD1 | TRBV6-6 | 15 | CASSYFGQGRTEAFF
TRBJ2-7 | TRBD1 | TRBV5-4 | 16 | CASSLGRDSTHYEQYF
TRBJ1-6 | - | TRBV3-1/TRBV3-2 | 16 | CASSQGQGTPNSPLHF
TRBJ1-1 | - | TRBV5-1 | 13 | CASSLQGDTEAFF
TRBJ1-1 | - | TRBV18 | 14 | CASSPTTADTEAFF
TRBJ2-1 | TRBD2 | TRBV5-4 | 15 | CASSLASGSYNEQFF